This entry features one TCR beta chain sequence. The antigen remains unidentified. These data originate in a study of T cell responses to AZD1222 COVID-19 vaccine. General study findings and limits: Females outnumbered males among donors, who were mostly white British; clonal diversity was possibly underestimated. Spike-spanning, vaccine-associated CD4 TCRs were dominant at 160-218 and 743-854. An increase in Spike-specific TCR breadth and depth was observed after two AZD1222 doses.

Unmatched junction bases numbered 9, after V lost 6 bases and J lost 4 bases. Germline loops: CDR1 MNHEY, CDR2 SVGEGT. CDR3 length: 15 amino acids. Produced via immunoSEQ multiplex PCR; TCRdb's table is partial and in-frame only. The profile shows over 130,000 clones, around 90% of them singletons. The receptor's source is an adult in good health. Source: peripheral blood, taken on day 0 of AZD1222 vaccination. This chain joins TRBV6-2 or TRBV6-3 and TRBJ2-3; 8 nucleotides line up with TRBD1. CDR3 sequence (DNA): TGTGCCAGCAGCCTACAGGGGGGTAGTTCAGATACGCAGTATTTT. This codes for CASSLQGGSSDTQYF.